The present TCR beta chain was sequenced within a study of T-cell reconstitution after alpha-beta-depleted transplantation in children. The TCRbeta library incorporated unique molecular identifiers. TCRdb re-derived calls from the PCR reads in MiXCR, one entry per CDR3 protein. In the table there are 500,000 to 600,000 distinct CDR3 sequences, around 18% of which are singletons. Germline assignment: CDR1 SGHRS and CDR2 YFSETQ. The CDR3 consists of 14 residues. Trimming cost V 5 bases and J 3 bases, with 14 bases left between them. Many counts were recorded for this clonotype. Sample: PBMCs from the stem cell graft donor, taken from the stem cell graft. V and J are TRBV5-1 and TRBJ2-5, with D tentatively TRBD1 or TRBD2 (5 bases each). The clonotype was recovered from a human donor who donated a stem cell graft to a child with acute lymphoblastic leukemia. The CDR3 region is CASRSGRMEETQYF. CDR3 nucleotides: TGCGCCAGCAGATCGGGACGGATGGAAGAGACCCAGTACTTC. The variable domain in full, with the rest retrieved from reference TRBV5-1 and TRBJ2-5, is KAGVTQTPRYLIKTRGQQVTLSCSPISGHRSVSWYQQTPGQGLQFLFEYFSETQRNKGNFPGRFSGRQFSNSRSEMNVSTLELGDSALYLCASRSGRMEETQYFGPGTRLLVL.